This TCR beta chain is from a study of T cell changes during pregnancy in multiple sclerosis. Germline values: CDR1 SGHDN, CDR2 FVKESK. With V trimmed by 4 bases and J by 8 bases, 11 bases remained unmatched. The CDR3 extends over 15 amino acids. The repertoire was sequenced with immunoSEQ multiplex PCR; TCRdb's copy has only in-frame clones and lacks some. The sample includes around 32,000 clones, around 89% of them seen just once. The chain recombines TRBV14 with TRBJ2-1, with TRBD2 matching over 7 bases. The receptor was derived from a female donor with multiple sclerosis, enrolled in a pregnancy study. This specimen consisted of CD8+ T cells from peripheral blood mononuclear cells, obtained in the third trimester of pregnancy. DNA for the CDR3: TGTGCCAGCAGCCGAGGGGAGGGAGCTAGCGATGAGCAGTTCTTC. This translates into CASSRGEGASDEQFF.